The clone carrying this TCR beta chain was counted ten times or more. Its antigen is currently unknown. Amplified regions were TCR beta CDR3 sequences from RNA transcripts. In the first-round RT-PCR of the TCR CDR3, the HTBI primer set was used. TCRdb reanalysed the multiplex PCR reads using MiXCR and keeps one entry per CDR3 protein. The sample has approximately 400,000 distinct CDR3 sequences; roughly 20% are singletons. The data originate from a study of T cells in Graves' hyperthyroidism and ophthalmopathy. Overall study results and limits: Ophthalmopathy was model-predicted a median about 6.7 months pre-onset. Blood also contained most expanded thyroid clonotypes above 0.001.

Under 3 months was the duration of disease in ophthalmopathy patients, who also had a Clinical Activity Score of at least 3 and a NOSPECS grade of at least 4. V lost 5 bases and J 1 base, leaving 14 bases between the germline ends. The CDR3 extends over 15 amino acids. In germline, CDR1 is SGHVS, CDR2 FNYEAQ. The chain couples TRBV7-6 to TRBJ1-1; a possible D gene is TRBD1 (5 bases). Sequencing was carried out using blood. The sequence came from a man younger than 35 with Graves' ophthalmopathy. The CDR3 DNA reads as TGTGCCAGCAGCGTAGGACACGGACCGAACACTGAAGCTTTCTTT. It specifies CASSVGHGPNTEAFF.